Listed below are T cell receptor beta chains from one sample, sequenced in a study of blood T cell repertoires in COVID-19. Using immunoSEQ multiplex PCR, the repertoire was profiled, and TCRdb retains in-frame clones only, with some absent. The sample has around 310,000 clones; nearly 90% are singletons. The specimen sequenced was PBMCs or T cells enriched from blood (not recorded which). The receptor set was obtained from a woman in her thirties who had recovered from COVID-19. Both conserved end residues are part of each CDR3. Fields, in order: V gene, clone size, J gene, D gene, CDR3 DNA, CDR3 protein. A D gene is named only where the DNA matches it firmly. Expanded clones are given a class, and other clones once, few, many or no size at all.

>TRBV5-4|-|TRBJ1-6|-
TGTGCCAGCAGCTTAGGGGTAAATTATAATTCACCCCTCCACTTT
CASSLGVNYNSPLHF
>TRBV11-3|-|TRBJ2-1|-
TGTGCCAGCACCCGGACGGGGGTAGACAATGAGCAGTTCTTC
CASTRTGVDNEQFF
>TRBV4-3|-|TRBJ2-3|-
TGCGCCAGCAGCCAAGAGCCAGACACAGATACGCAGTATTTT
CASSQEPDTDTQYF
>TRBV4-1|-|TRBJ2-7|-
TGCGCCAGCAGACCAATTGGGAGTCCAGGAAAGCAGTACTTC
CASRPIGSPGKQYF
>TRBV7-2|-|TRBJ2-3|TRBD1
TGTGCCAGCAGCTTAGGGACAGGCTTTGATACGCAGTATTTT
CASSLGTGFDTQYF
>TRBV29-1|-|TRBJ2-2|-
TGCAGCGTTTTTTTTAGGGGAAACACCGGGGAGCTGTTTTTT
CSVFFRGNTGELFF
>TRBV6-5|-|TRBJ2-7|TRBD2
TGTGCCAGCAGCGGGACTAGCGGGTCCTACGAGCAGTACTTC
CASSGTSGSYEQYF
>TRBV5-1|-|TRBJ1-2|-
TGCGCCAGCAGCTTGGATTCCGTCGTTGTTGGCTACACCTTC
CASSLDSVVVGYTF
>TRBV6-2/TRBV6-3|once|TRBJ2-7|-
TGTGCCAGCAGTTCCCGCGGTGCGGGGCCCTCCTACGAGCAGTACTTC
CASSSRGAGPSYEQYF
>TRBV4-3|-|TRBJ2-2|-
TGCGCCAGCAGCCAAGAATTTCGTAACACCGGGGAGCTGTTTTTT
CASSQEFRNTGELFF
>TRBV7-2|-|TRBJ1-6|-
TGTGCCAGCAGCTTGGCGACGGGTGTGGGTTCACCCCTCCACTTT
CASSLATGVGSPLHF
>TRBV11-3|-|TRBJ2-3|-
TGTGCCAGCAGCTTACAGGGTAGTCACACAGATACGCAGTATTTT
CASSLQGSHTDTQYF
>TRBV27|-|TRBJ1-1|TRBD1
TGTGCCAGCAGTCCAGGGGGCCCAGCTTTGTTGAACACTGAAGCTTTCTTT
CASSPGGPALLNTEAFF
>TRBV29-1|-|TRBJ1-2|-
TGCAGCGTTTTCCCAGCCCCCAAGTCGCGGGGCTACACCTTC
CSVFPAPKSRGYTF
>TRBV11-2|-|TRBJ1-1|TRBD1
TGTGCCAGCAGCCCCCACCGGGACAGGGGGGCTGAAGCTTTCTTT
CASSPHRDRGAEAFF
>TRBV3-1/TRBV3-2|-|TRBJ2-7|-
TGTGCCAGCAGCCCTACGGTCTCGAGCTCCTACGAGCAGTACTTC
CASSPTVSSSYEQYF
>TRBV5-5|-|TRBJ2-2|-
TGTGCCAGCAGCTTGGAGAGGCTCAACAAGCGCGGGGAGCTGTTTTTT
CASSLERLNKRGELFF
>TRBV10-3|-|TRBJ2-7|TRBD2
TGTGCCATCAGTCCGGGACTAGACCAACAGCAGTACTTC
CAISPGLDQQQYF
>TRBV28|-|TRBJ2-1|-
TGTGCCAGCAGTGCCACGGAGGGAGTAAATGAGCAGTTCTTC
CASSATEGVNEQFF
>TRBV27|-|TRBJ2-7|-
TGTGCCAGCAAAGGGCCTAGCGTAAGCTACGAGCAGTACTTC
CASKGPSVSYEQYF
>TRBV6-5|-|TRBJ2-3|TRBD2
TGTGCCAGCAGTTTCCTAGCGGGAGGGCCTGAGAATACGCAGTATTTT
CASSFLAGGPENTQYF
>TRBV12-3/TRBV12-4|-|TRBJ1-1|-
TGTGCCAGCACCAACTCAGGGGCCGGTGAAGCTTTCTTT
CASTNSGAGEAFF
>TRBV6-5|-|TRBJ2-7|TRBD1
TGTGCCAGCGAGAGGGGGACAGGCGAGTTCTACGAGCAGTACTTC
CASERGTGEFYEQYF
>TRBV5-8|-|TRBJ1-1|-
TGTGCCAGCAGCTTGGTTGGGGGCTACACTGAAGCTTTCTTT
CASSLVGGYTEAFF
>TRBV3-1/TRBV3-2|-|TRBJ2-3|TRBD1
TGTGCCAGCAGCCCCGGGACAGGGGAGGCAGATACGCAGTATTTT
CASSPGTGEADTQYF
>TRBV18|-|TRBJ2-7|TRBD2
TGTGCCAGCTCACGGACTAGAGGGAACCCCGAGCAGTACTTC
CASSRTRGNPEQYF
>TRBV5-1|-|TRBJ2-1|-
TGCGCCAGCAGCTTGACGACTCCAAGCTCCTACAATGAGCAGTTCTTC
CASSLTTPSSYNEQFF
>TRBV10-2|-|TRBJ1-5|-
TGCGCCAGCAGTCCCGGACACTTTAATCAGCCCCAGCATTTT
CASSPGHFNQPQHF
>TRBV2|-|TRBJ1-1|-
TGTGCCAGCAGTGGTTACGGTGCGAACACTGAAGCTTTCTTT
CASSGYGANTEAFF
>TRBV2|-|TRBJ2-7|-
TGTGCCAGCAGTCCGAGCTCCTACGAGCAGTACTTC
CASSPSSYEQYF
>TRBV7-2|-|TRBJ2-1|TRBD2
TGTGCCAGCAGCTCCAAGGGGAGGGATGAGCAGTTCTTC
CASSSKGRDEQFF
>TRBV21-1|many|TRBJ2-6|-
TGTGCCAGCCCAAGACAGTCGCTCTCCTCTGGGGCCAACGTCCTGACTTTC
CASPRQSLSSGANVLTF
>TRBV27|-|TRBJ1-3|TRBD1
TGTGCCAGCAGTAGGACAGGGGTCCCCGGAGCTGGAAACACCATATATTTT
CASSRTGVPGAGNTIYF
>TRBV5-7|few|TRBJ2-2|TRBD1
TGTGCCAGCAGCTTGGGGGGACAGTTCAACACCGGGGAGCTGTTTTTT
CASSLGGQFNTGELFF
>TRBV18|-|TRBJ1-3|-
TGTGCCAGCTCACCCGGGACTCCCATTGGAAACACCATATATTTT
CASSPGTPIGNTIYF
>TRBV4-3|-|TRBJ2-2|TRBD2
TGCGCCAGCAGCCAAGAGCTAGCGGGAGGAGTAGGAACCGGGGAGCTGTTTTTT
CASSQELAGGVGTGELFF
>TRBV7-3|-|TRBJ1-1|-
TGTGCCAGCAGGACACAGGGAGACACTGAAGCTTTCTTT
CASRTQGDTEAFF
>TRBV18|-|TRBJ2-3|-
TGTGCCAGCTCACCTATTGACTCCCCGGCGTCTAGCACAGATACGCAGTATTTT
CASSPIDSPASSTDTQYF